A single sample is the source of the 29 T cell receptor beta chains below, sequenced in a study of naive and memory T cell subsets. The beta constant-region primer was an equimolar mix of two oligonucleotides covering TRBC1 and TRBC2. Four rounds of PCR amplified the ligated cDNA using nested alpha and beta constant-region primers plus SP2. TCRdb independently ran MiXCR on the UMI-ligation and nested PCR reads; one entry per CDR3 protein. Among 100,000 to 150,000 distinct CDR3 sequences listed, over 30% were seen once. Sample: central memory CD4+ T cells from blood. These TCRs come from a human donor in good health.

The chain joins TRBV27 to TRBJ2-7, with 9 bases matching TRBD2. The germline gives CDR1 MNHEY, CDR2 SMNVEV (reference sequence). J gave up 6 bases and V 5 bases, and 14 bases lay outside the gene matches. This CDR3 is 16 amino acids long. Here the CDR3 DNA reads TGTGCCAGCAGTCCGCTTTACGGCGGGAGGGGGCGCGAGCAGTACTTC. This translates into CASSPLYGGRGREQYF.

In DNA, the CDR3 is TGTGCCAGCAGTCTAACAGGCGGAGGTAGAGTCACTGAAGCTTTCTTT. Translating it yields CASSLTGGGRVTEAFF. The V call is TRBV12-3 or TRBV12-4, the J call TRBJ1-1; a weak D match, TRBD1 (5 bases). The length of the CDR3 is 16 residues. Trimming took off 5 bases at V and 4 bases at J, with 20 bases between the two ends.

The chain joins TRBV29-1 to TRBJ2-1, with 8 bases identical to TRBD1. Germline lookup yields CDR1 SQVTM and CDR2 ANQGSEA. The CDR3 runs to 15 residues. The junction had 11 bases not matched to a gene; V was cut back by 7 bases and J by 3 bases. This CDR3 reads CSARTGGSSYNEQFF. CDR3 DNA: TGCAGCGCTCGAACAGGGGGTAGTAGCTACAATGAGCAGTTCTTC.

The gene calls are TRBV4-1 and TRBJ1-1; 8 bases line up with TRBD1. This CDR3 spans 17 amino acids. V shed 0 bases, J shed 5 bases, and the junction held 11 bases outside the gene matches. Germline assignment: CDR1 MGHRA and CDR2 YSYEKL. CDR3 amino acids: CASSQDRGRGRWTEAFF. In DNA form, the CDR3 reads TGCGCCAGCAGCCAAGATCGGGGCAGGGGGCGTTGGACTGAAGCTTTCTTT.

The chain has TRBV9 and TRBJ2-3; a possible D gene is TRBD2 (7 bases). The CDR3 runs to 16 residues. V lost 1 base and J lost 1, with 13 bases in between. Germline CDR1 SGDLS, CDR2 YYNGEE. CDR3 DNA sequence: TGTGCCAGCAGCGTATCTGGGGAGGGGGGCACAGATACGCAGTATTTT. As protein: CASSVSGEGGTDTQYF.

This clonotype turned up a few times. This chain joins TRBV20-1 and TRBJ1-5; D gene uncertain. This CDR3 comprises 12 residues. V lost 6 bases and J 1 base, leaving 7 bases between the germline ends. CDR1 is DFQATT and CDR2 is SNEGSKA in the germline V gene (reference sequence). The CDR3 DNA sequence: TGCAGTGCAAAGGAGAGCAATCAGCCCCAGCATTTT. It translates to CSAKESNQPQHF.

The gene calls are TRBV5-4 and TRBJ2-5, with 8 positions matching TRBD2. There are 15 residues in the CDR3. V gave up 6 bases and J gave up 5 bases; unmatched junction bases: 12. CDR1 is SGHNT and CDR2 is YYREEE in the germline V gene (reference sequence). This chain's CDR3 is CASTIYGRASETQYF. In DNA form, the CDR3 reads TGTGCCAGCACCATCTACGGGAGGGCCTCGGAGACCCAGTACTTC.

The chain links TRBV7-9 to TRBJ2-7, with 7 bases identical to TRBD1. The CDR3 runs to 13 residues. V lost 4 bases and J lost 5; bases outside the gene matches: 5. Germline CDR1 and CDR2: SEHNR and FQNEAQ (reference sequence). The CDR3 region is CASSSTTGNEQYF. The CDR3 coding sequence is TGTGCCAGCAGCTCGACGACAGGGAACGAGCAGTACTTC. The complete variable domain, with remaining parts taken from reference TRBV7-9 and TRBJ2-7, reads DTGVSQNPRHKITKRGQNVTFRCDPISEHNRLYWYRQTLGQGPEFLTYFQNEAQLEKSRLLSDRFSAERPKGSFSTLEIQRTEQGDSAMYLCASSSTTGNEQYFGPGTRLTVT.

This chain connects TRBV7-9 to TRBJ2-7; D may correspond to TRBD1 or TRBD2 (5 bases each). CDR3 length: 11 residues. V lost 10 bases to trimming and J lost 12 bases, with 19 bases between them. CDR1 SEHNR and CDR2 FQNEAQ come from the germline V gene (reference sequence). As DNA, the CDR3 is TGTGCCATAGGTATGGGACCCAGCCGGTACTTC. Protein sequence: CAIGMGPSRYF.

V usage is TRBV7-6 and J usage is TRBJ2-7, with 8 bases matching TRBD1. Germline V gene sequence: CDR1 SGHVS, CDR2 FNYEAQ. V dropped 1 base and J dropped 6; count of bases not matched to a gene: 5. CDR3 length: 14 amino acids. The CDR3, as DNA: TGTGCCAGCAGCTTAGGGACAGGGCGGTTCGAGCAGTACTTC. Its protein is CASSLGTGRFEQYF.

V is TRBV7-7 and J is TRBJ2-5; 8 bases line up with TRBD1. Trimming removed 5 bases from V and 1 base from J; junction bases left unmatched: 3. CDR1 and CDR2 (germline): SSHAT, FNYEAQ (reference sequence). This CDR3 has 14 residues. The CDR3 loop reads CASSPDRGQETQYF. CDR3 nucleotides: TGTGCCAGCAGCCCAGACAGGGGCCAAGAGACCCAGTACTTC.

This chain uses TRBV18 with TRBJ2-7, with TRBD1 as a possible D gene (6 bases). V was pared by 3 bases and J by 5 bases, with 17 bases between. The germline V gene encodes CDR1 KGHSH and CDR2 LQKENI. This CDR3 has 15 amino acids. The CDR3, as DNA: TGTGCCAGCTCACCTCGTAAGAAAGGGGGAAACGAGCAGTACTTC. The encoded protein is CASSPRKKGGNEQYF.

This clonotype was observed at least ten times. The chain is built from TRBV7-8 and TRBJ2-5; 7 bases are shared with TRBD1. Germline lookup yields CDR1 SGHVS and CDR2 FQNEAQ. The CDR3 has 14 amino acids. With V trimmed by 5 bases and J by 5 bases, 8 bases remained unmatched. The CDR3 nucleotides are TGTGCCAGCAGCCTGAGGGACAGCCAGGAGACCCAGTACTTC. This gives the protein CASSLRDSQETQYF.

The rearrangement uses TRBV11-2 and TRBJ2-7, with D unresolved. Germline V gives CDR1 SGHAT, CDR2 FQNNGV. The CDR3 sequence is 14 residues long. Trimming stripped 3 bases from V and 4 bases from J, with 13 bases between. The CDR3 DNA reads TGTGCCAGCAGCTTGGGTCGGCAATCTTACGAGCAGTACTTC. Translation: CASSLGRQSYEQYF.

The chain employs TRBV20-1 and TRBJ2-1; D is ambiguous. Deletions cut 0 bases from V and 0 bases from J, with 15 bases between. The CDR3 is 17 amino acids. CDR1 and CDR2 from the germline V gene are DFQATT and SNEGSKA (reference sequence). CDR3 DNA: TGCAGTGCTAGAGATAGTATGGGCACGAGCTCCTACAATGAGCAGTTCTTC. Amino acid sequence: CSARDSMGTSSYNEQFF.

This clonotype was counted only a few times. This chain links TRBV7-8 with TRBJ2-1; D not resolved. The germline V and J ends were trimmed by 4 bases and 9 bases, with 10 bases remaining between them. Per germline, CDR1 SGHVS and CDR2 FQNEAQ. The CDR3 length is 12 residues. The chain's CDR3 is CASSYARVEQFF. The CDR3 DNA sequence: TGTGCCAGCAGCTATGCCAGAGTTGAGCAGTTCTTC.

This clonotype was detected a few times. This chain joins TRBV5-1 and TRBJ1-1; D is undetermined. V was shortened by 4 bases and J by 1 base, with 11 bases between the two germline ends. Germline CDR1 is SGHRS and CDR2 is YFSETQ. The CDR3 spans 14 residues. CDR3 amino acids: CASSKMFANTEAFF. CDR3 sequence (DNA): TGCGCCAGCAGCAAAATGTTCGCGAACACTGAAGCTTTCTTT.

This clonotype has only a few counts. This rearrangement joins TRBV28 to TRBJ2-1; the D is unclear. Deletions cut 3 bases from V and 0 bases from J, with 6 bases between. Per germline, CDR1 MDHEN and CDR2 SYDVKM. The CDR3 loop spans 14 amino acids. CDR3 amino acids: CASSFVSSYNEQFF. CDR3 in DNA: TGTGCCAGCAGTTTCGTTAGCTCCTACAATGAGCAGTTCTTC.

This clonotype has a handful of counts. The chain couples TRBV19 to TRBJ1-2; no clear D gene. There are 15 residues in the CDR3. V was pared by 3 bases and J by 4 bases, with 15 bases between. Germline assignment: CDR1 LNHDA and CDR2 SQIVND (reference sequence). The CDR3 DNA sequence: TGTGCCAGTAGTATTCGGCCCGAGGGCGGCTATGGCTACACCTTC. Its protein is CASSIRPEGGYGYTF.

The chain combines TRBV6-2 or TRBV6-3 with TRBJ1-5; D is unclear. The CDR3 is 15 residues long. V was trimmed by 8 bases and J by 1 base, leaving 15 bases between them. CDR1 and CDR2 (germline): MNHEY, SVGEGT. As DNA, the CDR3 is TGTGCCAGCGACCGGGAGTTCCGAAGCAATCAGCCCCAGCATTTT. It yields the protein CASDREFRSNQPQHF.

The rearrangement links TRBV11-1 to TRBJ2-1; possibly TRBD2 for D (7 bases). Germline V gene lookup returns CDR1 SGHAT and CDR2 FQDESV (reference sequence). V was pared by 6 bases and J by 4 bases, with 16 bases between. CDR3 size: 15 residues. This CDR3 reads CASRPRGGSYNEQFF. CDR3 nucleotide sequence: TGTGCCAGCAGACCCAGGGGCGGGAGTTACAATGAGCAGTTCTTC.

In this sample, this clonotype turned up a few times. The V call is TRBV19, the J call TRBJ2-6, with D maybe TRBD1 (5 bases). Trimming removed 9 bases from V and 2 bases from J, with 8 bases in between. The CDR3 totals 13 residues. CDR1 LNHDA and CDR2 SQIVND come from the germline V gene (reference sequence). CDR3 nucleotide sequence: TGTGCCAGCGCAGGGACTGGGGCCAACGTCCTGACTTTC. Amino acids: CASAGTGANVLTF. The variable domain in full, completed from reference TRBV19 and TRBJ2-6, reads DGGITQSPKYLFRKEGQNVTLSCEQNLNHDAMYWYRQDPGQGLRLIYYSQIVNDFQKGDIAEGYSVSREKKESFPLTVTSAQKNPTAFYLCASAGTGANVLTFGAGSRLTVL.

This rearrangement joins TRBV6-2 or TRBV6-3 to TRBJ2-2, with 11 bases identical to TRBD2. CDR1 is MNHEY and CDR2 is SVGEGT in the germline V gene. The CDR3 is made up of 15 amino acids. V dropped 2 bases and J dropped 5; count of bases not matched to a gene: 1. The CDR3 loop reads CASSYVAGGTGELFF. The DNA for the CDR3 is TGTGCCAGCAGTTACGTAGCGGGAGGGACCGGGGAGCTGTTTTTT.

This chain joins TRBV3-1 and TRBJ2-5; TRBD1 is a possible D gene (6 bases). V was pared by 4 bases and J by 2 bases, with 20 bases between. This CDR3 is built from 17 residues. Germline V gene lookup returns CDR1 LGHDT and CDR2 YNNKEL (reference sequence). The CDR3 protein is CASSLDGTTKNQETQYF. DNA for the CDR3: TGTGCCAGCAGCCTCGACGGGACAACGAAGAATCAAGAGACCCAGTACTTC.

This chain joins TRBV6-5 and TRBJ2-1; 8 bases map to TRBD1. Germline lookup yields CDR1 MNHEY and CDR2 SVGAGI. The V segment lost 5 bases and the J segment 6 bases; nucleotides outside the gene matches: 9. The CDR3 is 15 residues long. Here the CDR3 DNA reads TGTGCCAGCAGTCGACAGGGGACTTCGGTCAATGAGCAGTTCTTC. Its protein is CASSRQGTSVNEQFF.

This rearrangement joins TRBV29-1 to TRBJ2-4, with TRBD2 as a possible D gene (6 bases). The CDR3 consists of 12 residues. The V gene's germline CDR1 is SQVTM and CDR2 ANQGSEA. V was shortened by 7 bases and J by 5 bases, with 12 bases between the two germline ends. CDR3 protein: CSAKEGQNIQYF. The CDR3 region has the DNA TGCAGCGCGAAGGAGGGACAAAACATTCAGTACTTC. Supplemented by reference TRBV29-1 and TRBJ2-4, the full variable domain reads SAVISQKPSRDICQRGTSLTIQCQVDSQVTMMFWYRQQPGQSLTLIATANQGSEATYESGFVIDKFPISRPNLTFSTLTVSNMSPEDSSIYLCSAKEGQNIQYFGAGTRLSVL.

This sequence joins TRBV12-3 or TRBV12-4 and TRBJ1-1; D is perhaps TRBD1 (5 bases). This CDR3 spans 15 amino acids. V lost 1 base and J 1 base, leaving 10 bases between the germline ends. CDR3 bases: TGTGCCAGCAGTTTAGACCGACAGAAGAACACTGAAGCTTTCTTT. This gives the protein CASSLDRQKNTEAFF.

The rearrangement links TRBV14 to TRBJ2-1; tentatively, D is TRBD2 (5 bases). The germline V gene encodes CDR1 SGHDN and CDR2 FVKESK. The CDR3 extends over 17 amino acids. Between the trimmed V and J ends, which lost 4 bases and 7 bases, there was a span of 23 bases. The CDR3 DNA is TGTGCCAGCAGCCCGTCCGTGGGCCTAGCCAAAGGGAATGAGCAGTTCTTC. Its translation is CASSPSVGLAKGNEQFF.

This clonotype was counted a single time. This sequence joins TRBV9 and TRBJ2-7; perhaps TRBD2 as D (6 bases). The CDR3 sequence is 16 residues long. Germline assignment: CDR1 SGDLS and CDR2 YYNGEE. Trimming removed 4 bases at V and 4 bases at J, with 21 bases between. This CDR3 reads CASSPSLVGGSYEQYF. CDR3 coding DNA: TGTGCCAGCAGCCCAAGTCTTGTGGGAGGTTCTTACGAGCAGTACTTC. The full variable domain, rest sourced from reference TRBV9 and TRBJ2-7, is DSGVTQTPKHLITATGQRVTLRCSPRSGDLSVYWYQQSLDQGLQFLIQYYNGEERAKGNILERFSAQQFPDLHSELNLSSLELGDSALYFCASSPSLVGGSYEQYFGPGTRLTVT.